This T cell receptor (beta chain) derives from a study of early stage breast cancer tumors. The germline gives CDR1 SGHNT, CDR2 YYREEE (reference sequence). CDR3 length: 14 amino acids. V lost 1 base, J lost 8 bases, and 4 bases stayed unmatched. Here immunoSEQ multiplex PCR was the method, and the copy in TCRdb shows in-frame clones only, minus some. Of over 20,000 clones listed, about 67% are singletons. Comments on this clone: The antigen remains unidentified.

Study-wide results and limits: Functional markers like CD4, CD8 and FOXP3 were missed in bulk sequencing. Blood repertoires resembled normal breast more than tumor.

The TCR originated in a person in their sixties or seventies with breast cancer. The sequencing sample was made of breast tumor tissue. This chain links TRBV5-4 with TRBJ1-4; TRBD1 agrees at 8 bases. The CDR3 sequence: CASSLQGAEEKLFF. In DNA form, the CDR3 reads TGTGCCAGCAGCTTGCAGGGGGCGGAAGAAAAACTGTTTTTT.